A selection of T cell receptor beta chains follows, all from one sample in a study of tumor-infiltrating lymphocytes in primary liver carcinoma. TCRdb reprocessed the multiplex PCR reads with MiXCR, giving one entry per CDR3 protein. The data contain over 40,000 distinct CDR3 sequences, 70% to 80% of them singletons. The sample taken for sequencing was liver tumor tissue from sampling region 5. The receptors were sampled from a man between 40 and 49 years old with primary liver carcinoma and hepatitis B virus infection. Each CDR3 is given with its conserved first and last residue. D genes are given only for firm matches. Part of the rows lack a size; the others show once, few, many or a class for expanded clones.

CASSTPGTSAGGVTQYF,TGTGCCAGCAGCACCCCCGGGACTAGCGCTGGGGGGGTTACGCAATATTTT,TRBD2,TRBV5-4,TRBJ2-3,-
CASNSGRTDTQYF,TGCGCCAGCAATTCAGGACGCACTGATACGCAGTATTTT,-,TRBV5-1,TRBJ2-3,-
CARRWGTVNIEAFF,TGTGCCCGGAGGTGGGGGACGGTGAACATTGAAGCTTTCTTT,-,TRBV30,TRBJ1-1,-
CAWSPWKAPVTQYF,TGTGCCTGGAGTCCCTGGAAGGCCCCAGTTACGCAGTATTTT,-,TRBV30,TRBJ2-3,-
CASREPTSYEQHF,TGCGCCAGCAGGGAGCCTACTAGTTACGAGCAGCACTTC,-,TRBV5-1,TRBJ2-7,-
CVSNLAQGPNQPQHF,TGCGTCAGCAATTTAGCCCAGGGTCCTAATCAGCCCCAGCATTTT,-,TRBV12-3/TRBV12-4,TRBJ1-5,once
CSAFASGRANEQFF,TGCAGTGCTTTCGCTAGCGGGAGGGCCAATGAGCAGTTCTTC,TRBD2,TRBV20-1,TRBJ2-1,few
CASNYALGGNSPLHF,TGTGCCAGCAACTATGCCCTGGGAGGAAATTCACCCCTCCACTTT,-,TRBV11-2,TRBJ1-6,once
CSVGGEWGMNTEAFF,TGCAGCGTTGGCGGAGAATGGGGTATGAACACTGAGGCTTTCTTT,-,TRBV29-1,TRBJ1-1,-
CGSSLRWTGENEQYF,TGTGGCAGTAGCTTACGATGGACAGGGGAAAACGAGCAGTATTTC,TRBD1,TRBV11-2,TRBJ2-7,once
CASSFSGRQTVTQYF,TGTGCCAGCAGCTTTAGCGGGAGGCAAACAGTTACGCAGTATTTT,TRBD2,TRBV11-3,TRBJ2-3,-
CASSQDPYSEYNELFF,TGCGCCAGTAGCCAAGATCCCTACTCAGAATACAATGAGCTTTTCTTC,-,TRBV4-3,TRBJ2-1,once
CASTTSGGELGYTF,TGTGCCAGCACCACATCTGGGGGAGAACTGGGCTACACCTTC,-,TRBV7-9,TRBJ1-2,-
CASSDFSSSYNEQFF,TGTGCCAGCAGCGACTTTAGCTCATCCTACAATGAGCAGTTCTTC,-,TRBV11-1,TRBJ2-1,-
CASSQGGGLAGGPDTQYF,TGCGCCAGCAGCCAAGGGGGGGGACTAGCGGGAGGACCAGATACGCAGTATTTT,TRBD2,TRBV4-1,TRBJ2-3,-
CAWSTGTGGRETQYF,TGTGCCTGGAGTACCGGGACAGGGGGCCGAGAGACCCAGTACTTC,TRBD1,TRBV30,TRBJ2-5,many
CSVEVDGPSIGHTF,TGCAGCGTTGAAGTCGACGGACCCAGTATTGGCCACACCTTC,-,TRBV29-1,TRBJ1-2,-
CVSSQEWGPGPQHF,TGTGTCAGCAGCCAAGAGTGGGGTCCAGGGCCTCAGCATTTT,-,TRBV4-2,TRBJ1-5,-
CSGIRDRLSRCDTQYF,TGCAGCGGAATCCGGGACAGGCTTTCTAGGTGTGATACGCAGTATTTT,TRBD1,TRBV29-1,TRBJ2-3,-
CTSSWMGGPTNQPQHF,TGTACCAGCAGCTGGATGGGGGGGCCTACCAATCAGCCCCAGCATTTT,-,TRBV5-6,TRBJ1-5,-
CSAGGGWRMNTEAFF,TGCAGCGCTGGAGGGGGGTGGCGTATGAACACTGAAGCTTTCTTT,-,TRBV29-1,TRBJ1-1,-
CASSLHTGGPHGQFF,TGTGCCAGCAGTTTGCATACGGGAGGGCCCCATGGGCAGTTCTTC,TRBD2,TRBV12-3/TRBV12-4,TRBJ2-1,-
CANSLVGVTGGNQPQHF,TGTGCCAACAGCTTAGTAGGGGTAACAGGGGGCAATCAACCCCAGCATTTT,TRBD1,TRBV11-2,TRBJ1-5,-
CASSINAYEQFF,TGTGCCAGCAGCATAAATGCCTACGAGCAGTTCTTC,-,TRBV11-3,TRBJ2-1,-